Listed here are 11 T cell receptor beta chains from one sample, sequenced in a study of blood T cell repertoires in COVID-19. Sequencing used immunoSEQ multiplex PCR; TCRdb keeps in-frame clones, though not all of them. The table records fewer than 500,000 clones, more than 80% of them present only once. Sequenced: peripheral blood. The receptors come from a woman aged 30 to 39 with active or convalescent COVID-19.

The gene calls are TRBV4-1 and TRBJ2-7, with D perhaps TRBD1 (5 bases). V shed 4 bases and J shed 7 bases, with 20 bases lying between them. This CDR3 comprises 15 residues. CDR1 and CDR2 from the germline V gene are MGHRA and YSYEKL. The CDR3 reads CASSREPGTGGEQYF. The CDR3 region has the DNA TGCGCCAGCAGCCGAGAGCCCGGTACAGGCGGTGAGCAGTACTTC.

J is TRBJ1-4 and V is TRBV7-2; the match to TRBD1 covers 12 bases. CDR1 and CDR2 from the germline V gene are SGHTA and FQGNSA. J lost 9 bases, V lost 0 bases, and 5 bases had no gene match. The CDR3 length is 16 residues. This chain's CDR3 is CASSLAYGTGGKKLFF. The CDR3 nucleotides read TGTGCCAGCAGCTTAGCCTACGGGACAGGGGGCAAAAAACTGTTTTTT.

V gene TRBV3-1 (or the pseudogene TRBV3-2) combines with J gene TRBJ1-2; D ambiguous. V was shortened by 4 bases and J by 10 bases, with 16 bases between the two germline ends. This CDR3 has 13 amino acids. Germline CDR1 reads LGHDT; CDR2 reads YNNKEL (reference sequence). The CDR3 here is CASSPNLRANYTF. The CDR3, as DNA: TGTGCCAGCAGCCCGAATCTGCGGGCCAACTACACCTTC.

V and J are TRBV19 and TRBJ2-2; perhaps TRBD2 as D (5 bases). The V end was cut by 7 bases, the J end by 4 bases, with 13 bases between. This CDR3 comprises 14 residues. Germline CDR1 reads LNHDA; CDR2 reads SQIVND (reference sequence). In nucleotides, the CDR3 is TGTGCCAGTAACTTTCTGGGGAGCACCGGGGAGCTGTTTTTT. Translated: CASNFLGSTGELFF.

Concerning this clone: The sample has other DNA sequences that encode this CDR3 too. The chain combines TRBV6-6 with TRBJ1-1, with D possibly TRBD1 on 6 matching bases. V was clipped by 0 bases and J by 0 bases, with 8 bases between them. This CDR3 spans 15 amino acids. The germline gives CDR1 MNHNY, CDR2 SVGAGI (reference sequence). The CDR3 here is CASSYSTGMNTEAFF. CDR3 in DNA: TGTGCCAGCAGTTACTCGACAGGCATGAACACTGAAGCTTTCTTT.

CDR3 in DNA: TGTGCCAGCTCACCAAGGGGGCTAGCGGGAGGGTCCTACAATGAGCAGTTCTTC. This gives the protein CASSPRGLAGGSYNEQFF. The chain carries TRBV18 and TRBJ2-1; TRBD2 matches at 12 bases. The germline V gene has CDR1 KGHSH and CDR2 LQKENI. V was clipped by 2 bases and J by 1 base; unmatched bases: 6. The CDR3 has 18 amino acids.

The chain has TRBV18 and TRBJ1-2; no clear D gene. Germline V gene data show CDR1 as KGHSH and CDR2 as LQKENI. Deletions cut 0 bases from V and 2 bases from J, with 7 bases between. This CDR3 contains 14 residues. CDR3 sequence: CASSPPAQNYGYTF. DNA of the CDR3: TGTGCCAGCTCACCACCGGCACAGAACTATGGCTACACCTTC.

As to this clone: Other DNA sequences in the sample encode the same CDR3. This rearrangement joins TRBV5-1 to TRBJ1-2, with no clear D. Germline loops: CDR1 SGHRS, CDR2 YFSETQ. Trimming removed 0 bases at V and 3 bases at J, with 3 bases between. This CDR3 comprises 12 residues. CDR3 amino acids: CASSLGDYGYTF. The CDR3 DNA reads as TGCGCCAGCAGCTTGGGAGACTATGGCTACACCTTC.

The rearrangement joins TRBV19 to TRBJ2-7; D perhaps matches TRBD1 (6 bases). V gave up 3 bases and J gave up 2 bases, with 8 bases separating them. Germline CDR1 reads LNHDA; CDR2 reads SQIVND (reference sequence). The CDR3 is 13 amino acids. The CDR3 spells CASSIRQAYEQYF. CDR3 in DNA: TGTGCCAGTAGTATCCGACAGGCCTACGAGCAGTACTTC.

This clone was seen more than once but under ten times. The chain recombines TRBV6-4 with TRBJ2-1, with TRBD2 as a possible D gene (7 bases). Trimming shortened V by 0 bases and J by 6 bases, and 12 bases separated the two germline ends. The CDR3 has 15 amino acids. Germline CDR1 MRHNA, CDR2 SNTAGT. The CDR3 nucleotides read TGTGCCAGCAGTGACTCTGAGGGGGGGGCCAATGAGCAGTTCTTC. Encoded protein: CASSDSEGGANEQFF.

The chain links TRBV18 to TRBJ2-1, with 8 bases matching TRBD2. Per germline, CDR1 KGHSH and CDR2 LQKENI. The CDR3 runs 16 residues. V was pared by 8 bases and J by 4 bases, with 13 bases of the junction left unmatched. This chain's CDR3 is CASTKPLLAVYNEQFF. DNA for the CDR3: TGTGCCAGCACAAAGCCCCTACTAGCGGTATACAATGAGCAGTTCTTC.